A selection of T cell receptor beta chains follows, all from one sample in a study of T cell responses to AZD1222 COVID-19 vaccine. Profiling relied on immunoSEQ multiplex PCR, and the TCRdb table lists in-frame clones only, not all of them. The sample carries about 94,000 clones, nearly 90% recorded once. The sequenced sample was peripheral blood, obtained on day 0 of AZD1222 vaccination. These TCRs come from an adult in good health. CDR3s leave out the opening cysteine and the closing phenylalanine or tryptophan. Size tells how often a clone was seen (once, few, many) or the class of an expanded clone, and some rows leave it out.

>TRBJ1-2|TRBV2|12|.
ASRRGPAIYGYT
>TRBJ1-1|TRBV27|11|.
ASSLAPGAEAF
>TRBJ1-6|TRBV15|13|.
ATNQGAGVNSPLH
>TRBJ2-5|TRBV6-5|12|.
ASSYSGRAETQY
>TRBJ1-1|TRBV18|11|.
ASSPPGYTEAF
>TRBJ2-7|TRBV19|10|.
ASSVDTREQY
>TRBJ1-5|TRBV28|11|.
ASSLLGGQPQH
>TRBJ2-1|TRBV7-8|13|.
ASSLTGQTYNEQF
>TRBJ2-7|TRBV4-3|12|.
ASSQEDRSYEQY
>TRBJ1-2|TRBV5-6|11|once
ASSATGIYGYT
>TRBJ1-5|TRBV6-5|12|.
ASSYEGSLGPQH
>TRBJ2-2|TRBV5-1|12|.
ASSGGFTDGELF
>TRBJ2-3|TRBV10-3|11|.
ASEDSYSNTQY
>TRBJ1-1|TRBV7-9|12|.
ASSSWGLSTEAF
>TRBJ1-5|TRBV5-6|12|.
ASSFGTIRQPQH
>TRBJ1-2|TRBV6-1|13|.
ASSEVGNRIYGYT
>TRBJ2-7|TRBV19|12|.
ASSTQGLEYEQY
>TRBJ2-1|TRBV5-7|9|.
ASSLANEQF
>TRBJ2-7|TRBV27|13|once
ASSLTPTGSYEQY
>TRBJ1-1|TRBV11-2|12|.
ASSQQGYGTEAF
>TRBJ1-2|TRBV5-5|11|.
ASSREQHYGYT
>TRBJ2-2|TRBV10-1|10|.
AGHLATGELF